A single sample gave rise to the 18 T cell receptor beta chains below, sequenced in a study of blood T cell repertoires in COVID-19 (TCRdb year 2020). Library preparation was by the immunoSEQ multiplex PCR assay. The immuneACCESS repertoire file appears here via TCRdb, limited to in-frame rearrangements. These files lack a portion of the clones; in checked studies, under half of the deficit traces to unresolved V genes, and the cause of the others is not known. The sample yields some 670,000 clones; 90% were counted once. The ten top clones hold over 0.2% of the sample. Material for sequencing was peripheral blood. All receptors derive from a woman aged 18 to 35 with acute or convalescent COVID-19.

The rearrangement joins TRBV3-1 (or the pseudogene TRBV3-2) to TRBJ1-1; D is uncertain. Germline lookup yields CDR1 LGHDT and CDR2 YNNKEL (reference sequence). Trimming left V 4 bases short and J 6 bases short, with 9 bases between. CDR3 length equals 12 residues. The CDR3 sequence: CASSRGDSEAFF. In DNA form, the CDR3 reads TGTGCCAGCAGCCGGGGAGACTCTGAAGCTTTCTTT.

The chain employs TRBV6-4 and TRBJ2-3; TRBD2 is a possible D gene (7 bases). Trimming shortened V by 6 bases and J by 2 bases, and 24 bases separated the two germline ends. CDR1 MRHNA and CDR2 SNTAGT come from the germline V gene. This CDR3 spans 18 amino acids. This CDR3 reads CASSPSLFAGAITDTQYF. The DNA for the CDR3 is TGTGCCAGCAGCCCATCCTTGTTTGCGGGGGCCATCACAGATACGCAGTATTTT.

This clone was found once. The V gene is TRBV5-6, the J gene TRBJ2-5; 7 nucleotides align to TRBD1. V shed 0 bases and J 6 bases; nucleotides not matched to a gene: 5. This CDR3 region has 14 residues. Germline values: CDR1 SGHDT, CDR2 YYEEEE. As DNA, the CDR3 is TGTGCCAGCAGCTTGGAACCAGGGGGAAAGACCCAGTACTTC. Amino acid sequence: CASSLEPGGKTQYF.

This clone has just a few counts. The rearrangement joins TRBV28 to TRBJ1-1; TRBD1 might be the D (5 bases). The V end was cut by 8 bases, the J end by 4 bases, with 17 bases between. CDR3 size: 14 residues. Germline CDR1 reads MDHEN; CDR2 reads SYDVKM. CDR3 bases: TGTGCCAGCTGTACGCAGGGCTCGGTCACTGAAGCTTTCTTT. As protein: CASCTQGSVTEAFF.

CDR3 sequence (DNA): TGCGCCAGCAGTCAGGGGGGAGCTGGAAACACCATATATTTT. Amino acid sequence: CASSQGGAGNTIYF. The chain uses TRBV5-1 and TRBJ1-3; 7 nucleotides agree with TRBD1. Germline trimming cut 5 bases from V and 2 bases from J; bases unmatched to any gene: 4. From germline, CDR1 is SGHRS and CDR2 YFSETQ. The CDR3 totals 14 residues.

The chain carries TRBV7-3 and TRBJ2-7; D unresolved. With 5 bases removed from V and 6 bases from J, the gap between germline ends came to 17 bases. Germline V gene sequence: CDR1 SGHTA, CDR2 FQGTGA. This CDR3 is built from 14 residues. CDR3 nucleotides: TGTGCCAGCAGCCCGACCCGGTCCGGGTCCGAGCAGTACTTC. This codes for CASSPTRSGSEQYF. Drawing the rest from reference TRBV7-3 and TRBJ2-7, the complete variable domain is GAGVSQTPSNKVTEKGKYVELRCDPISGHTALYWYRQSLGQGPEFLIYFQGTGAADDSGLPNDRFFAVRPEGSVSTLKIQRTERGDSAVYLCASSPTRSGSEQYFGPGTRLTVT.

The CDR3 loop is CASRTRGGFGANVLTF. The CDR3, as DNA: TGTGCCAGCAGGACCCGGGGGGGCTTTGGGGCCAACGTCCTGACTTTC. This chain joins TRBV7-2 and TRBJ2-6, with 8 bases aligning to TRBD2. Germline-derived CDR1 and CDR2 are SGHTA and FQGNSA. This CDR3 is built from 16 residues. V gave up 6 bases and J gave up 3 bases; unmatched junction bases: 7.

The chain recombines TRBV5-1 with TRBJ1-6; D may be TRBD1 (5 bases). The V end lost 4 bases, the J end lost 6 bases, and 11 bases lay between the germline ends. The CDR3 runs 14 residues. Germline V gene data show CDR1 as SGHRS and CDR2 as YFSETQ. DNA for the CDR3: TGCGCCAGCAGCCCAACAGGTTTTAATTCACCCCTCCACTTT. Translated, it gives CASSPTGFNSPLHF.

V usage is TRBV29-1 and J usage is TRBJ1-2; D remains unclear. Germline CDR1 and CDR2: SQVTM and ANQGSEA. CDR3 length: 11 residues. Trimming pared 6 bases from V and 4 bases from J, leaving 9 bases between. The CDR3 is CSVDDIYGYTF. The CDR3 region has the DNA TGCAGCGTCGACGACATCTATGGCTACACCTTC.

This chain joins TRBV19 and TRBJ2-2, with a tentative D call TRBD2 (6 bases). CDR1 and CDR2 from the germline V gene are LNHDA and SQIVND (reference sequence). CDR3 size: 15 residues. Trimming shortened V by 4 bases and J by 2 bases, and 11 bases separated the two germline ends. CDR3 bases: TGTGCCAGTAGTAGCGACGGACTAAACACCGGGGAGCTGTTTTTT. Translating it yields CASSSDGLNTGELFF.

The J gene is TRBJ2-7, the V gene TRBV7-2; tentatively, D is TRBD2 (6 bases). The CDR3 totals 15 residues. The V and J ends lost 5 bases and 3 bases respectively, with 17 bases between them. Per germline, CDR1 SGHTA and CDR2 FQGNSA. CDR3 coding DNA: TGTGCCAGCAGCAAGGCCGGGACTGGCGACTACGAGCAGTACTTC. This codes for CASSKAGTGDYEQYF.

This chain joins TRBV9 and TRBJ1-3; the match to TRBD1 covers 7 bases. CDR3 size: 18 residues. Germline CDR1 SGDLS, CDR2 YYNGEE. Unmatched junction bases numbered 17, after V lost 4 bases and J lost 4 bases. The CDR3 DNA is TGTGCCAGCAGCAGTCGACAGGGAGGTCTTCTGTCGGGAAACACCATATATTTT. Translation: CASSSRQGGLLSGNTIYF.

The chain employs TRBV7-9 and TRBJ1-1; 8 nucleotides agree with TRBD1. The CDR3 loop spans 14 amino acids. Germline CDR1 and CDR2: SEHNR and FQNEAQ (reference sequence). Trimming cost V 5 bases and J 4 bases; bases outside gene matches: 6. CDR3 DNA sequence: TGTGCCAGCAGCAAAAGACAGGGGATCACTGAAGCTTTCTTT. Residues: CASSKRQGITEAFF.

The genes are TRBV9 and TRBJ1-6, with D unclear. This CDR3 is built from 15 residues. Germline V lookup: CDR1 SGDLS, CDR2 YYNGEE. Trimming cost V 4 bases and J 7 bases, with 15 bases left between them. This chain's CDR3 is CASSPFGSGNSPLHF. In nucleotides, the CDR3 is TGTGCCAGCAGCCCTTTTGGCTCGGGGAATTCACCCCTCCACTTT.

The chain joins TRBV2 to TRBJ1-1; 9 nucleotides align to TRBD1. The CDR3 spans 15 residues. Germline CDR1 and CDR2: SNHLY and FYNNEI. With 7 bases clipped from V and 6 bases from J, the junction kept 12 bases outside the gene matches. CDR3 sequence reads: CASTSTGGDSAEAFF. CDR3 nucleotide sequence: TGTGCCAGCACATCTACAGGGGGCGACTCGGCTGAAGCTTTCTTT.

This chain connects TRBV6-4 to TRBJ1-2; TRBD1 matches 9 bases. The V gene's germline CDR1 is MRHNA and CDR2 SNTAGT. The CDR3 runs 13 residues. V trimming: 6 bases; J trimming: 7 bases; junction bases outside the gene matches: 6. The CDR3 here is CASRPGQGFGYTF. The CDR3 DNA sequence: TGTGCCAGCAGACCGGGACAGGGTTTTGGCTACACCTTC.

The V call is TRBV24-1, the J call TRBJ1-1, with unresolved D. The V gene lost 4 bases and the J gene lost 6 bases, with 11 bases spanning the gap. The CDR3 consists of 13 residues. Germline lookup yields CDR1 KGHDR and CDR2 SFDVKD. CDR3 coding DNA: TGTGCCACCAGTGACCCGGGTCGACCTGAAGCTTTCTTT. Translating it yields CATSDPGRPEAFF.

CDR3 loop: CASSFGVGHVGELFF. The DNA for the CDR3 is TGTGCCAGCAGCTTCGGGGTCGGTCACGTCGGGGAGCTGTTTTTT. The chain couples TRBV5-6 to TRBJ2-2; possible D gene TRBD2, 5 bases. The V end was cut by 2 bases, the J end by 7 bases, with 15 bases between. Germline CDR1 SGHDT, CDR2 YYEEEE. This CDR3 spans 15 amino acids.